This T cell receptor (beta chain) derives from a study of T-cell reconstitution after alpha-beta-depleted transplantation in children. Unique molecular identifiers were used in preparing the TCRbeta library. TCRdb reanalysed the PCR reads using MiXCR and keeps one entry per CDR3 protein. Of around 440,000 distinct CDR3 sequences in the sample, under 20% were seen once. General study results and limits: Several hundred rapidly expanded clones from non-depleted graft cells reportedly supplied alpha-beta T cells about two months post-transplant. At day 60, the high TCRbeta diversity found in some patients originated from recipient T cells and thymic progenitors that had survived. The main origin of T-cell counts and diversity one year after transplant was newly produced T cells.

The V gene lost 3 bases and the J gene lost 5 bases, with 19 bases spanning the gap. CDR3 size: 16 residues. The germline gives CDR1 MNHEY, CDR2 SVGAGI. About this clonotype itself: The target antigen is unknown.

This TCR came from a boy under two years old who had a stem cell transplant for Wiskott-Aldrich syndrome, so the T cells may come from the graft donor. The specimen was PBMCs, mostly from graft donor cells, collected 360 days after TCRalphabeta/CD19-depleted stem cell transplant. The rearrangement uses TRBV6-5 and TRBJ2-5; D is undetermined. CDR3 loop: CASSYAQRASTETQYF. The DNA for the CDR3 is TGTGCCAGCAGTTATGCACAAAGAGCAAGTACGGAGACCCAGTACTTC.